What follows are 8 T cell receptor beta chains derived from one specimen sequenced in a study of vaccination effects on CD4 cells after COVID-19. This table comes from immunoSEQ multiplex PCR, and its TCRdb copy is limited to in-frame clones, with some not included. The data contain some 69,000 clones, around 69% of them singletons. The authors isolated CD4+ T cells after around 9 days of culture. Participants were vaccinated with two doses of either the BNT162b2 or mRNA-1273 vaccine. Their cognate antigens are unknown. The specimen comprised CD4+ T cells from PBMCs cultured without peptide, sampled after COVID-19 vaccination. The source of these receptors is a human donor who received a COVID-19 vaccine.

This sequence joins TRBV5-4 and TRBJ2-3; 9 bases line up with TRBD2. Germline loops: CDR1 SGHNT, CDR2 YYREEE (reference sequence). J was trimmed by 2 bases and V by 4 bases; bases with no gene match: 5. The CDR3 length is 15 residues. Here the CDR3 DNA reads TGTGCCAGCAGCCGTGTAGCGGGGGACACAGATACGCAGTATTTT. Protein sequence: CASSRVAGDTDTQYF. Full variable domain (missing parts from reference TRBV5-4 and TRBJ2-3): ETGVTQSPTHLIKTRGQQVTLRCSSQSGHNTVSWYQQALGQGPQFIFQYYREEENGRGNFPPRFSGLQFPNYSSELNVNALELDDSALYLCASSRVAGDTDTQYFGPGTRLTVL.

This chain joins TRBV20-1 and TRBJ1-2; no clear D gene. The germline V gene encodes CDR1 DFQATT and CDR2 SNEGSKA (reference sequence). The CDR3 is 10 amino acids. Trimming shortened V by 7 bases and J by 6 bases, and 9 bases separated the two germline ends. This chain's CDR3 is CSVQRDGYTF. The CDR3 DNA follows: TGCAGTGTGCAACGGGATGGCTACACCTTC.

V is TRBV5-1 and J is TRBJ2-7; D unresolved. Germline V gene sequence: CDR1 SGHRS, CDR2 YFSETQ. The CDR3 contains 13 residues. The V end lost 2 bases, the J end lost 7 bases, and 13 bases lay between the germline ends. The CDR3 region is CASSFSGEEEQYV. In DNA form, the CDR3 reads TGCGCCAGCAGCTTCTCGGGTGAGGAAGAGCAGTACGTC.

The genes are TRBV30 and TRBJ2-3; D is unresolved. CDR3 length: 14 residues. Trimming removed 5 bases at V and 0 bases at J, with 12 bases between. The germline CDR1 and CDR2 sequences are GTSNPN and SVGIG (reference sequence). In DNA, the CDR3 is TGTGCCTGGGCGATCGGGCCTAGCACAGATACGCAGTATTTT. Its translation: CAWAIGPSTDTQYF.

This clone was counted only a few times. This chain links TRBV7-2 with TRBJ2-3, with D possibly being TRBD2 (6 bases). The germline V and J ends were trimmed by 0 bases and 5 bases, with 12 bases remaining between them. Germline V lookup: CDR1 SGHTA, CDR2 FQGNSA. The CDR3 totals 15 residues. CDR3: CASSLAEGLQDTQYF. The CDR3 DNA follows: TGTGCCAGCAGCTTAGCGGAGGGACTTCAAGATACGCAGTATTTT.

The chain joins TRBV6-1 to TRBJ2-2; no reliable D call. V was cut by 6 bases and J by 1 base, with 12 bases left in between. Germline assignment: CDR1 MNHNS and CDR2 SASEGT. There are 15 residues in the CDR3. The CDR3 loop reads CASSKDVRNTGELFF. The CDR3 bases are TGTGCCAGCAGCAAGGATGTGAGGAACACCGGGGAGCTGTTTTTT.

The chain joins TRBV6-1 to TRBJ2-1, with no clear D. CDR3 size: 14 residues. V was pared by 0 bases and J by 4 bases, with 7 bases between. In germline, CDR1 is MNHNS, CDR2 SASEGT. The CDR3 here is CASSEARAYNEQFF. CDR3 nucleotide sequence: TGTGCCAGCAGTGAAGCACGAGCTTACAATGAGCAGTTCTTC.

This clone was counted a few times. The chain links TRBV6-5 to TRBJ1-2, with D maybe TRBD1 (5 bases). With 6 bases removed from V and 8 bases from J, the gap between germline ends came to 16 bases. This CDR3 has 13 amino acids. Germline-derived CDR1 and CDR2 are MNHEY and SVGAGI. As DNA, the CDR3 is TGTGCCAGCAGCCCCCAGGTGGGGGTGGGCTACACCTTC. This gives the protein CASSPQVGVGYTF.